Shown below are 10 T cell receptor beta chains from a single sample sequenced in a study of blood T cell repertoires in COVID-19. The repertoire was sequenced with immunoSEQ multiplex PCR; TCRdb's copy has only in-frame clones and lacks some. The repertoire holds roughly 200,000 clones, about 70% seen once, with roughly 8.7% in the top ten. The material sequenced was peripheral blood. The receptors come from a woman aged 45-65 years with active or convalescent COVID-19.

The CDR3 coding sequence is TGTGCCAGCAGCTCAACAGGGATAACTGAAGCTTTCTTT. This gives the protein CASSSTGITEAFF. The V gene is TRBV5-6, the J gene TRBJ1-1, with TRBD1 as a possible D gene (6 bases). V lost 3 bases and J lost 5, with 11 bases in between. This CDR3 is 13 amino acids long. The germline gives CDR1 SGHDT, CDR2 YYEEEE.

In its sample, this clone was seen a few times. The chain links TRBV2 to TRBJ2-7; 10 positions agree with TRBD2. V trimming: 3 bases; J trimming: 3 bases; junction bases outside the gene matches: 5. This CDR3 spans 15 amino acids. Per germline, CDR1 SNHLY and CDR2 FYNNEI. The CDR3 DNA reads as TGTGCCAGCAGTGAGGCTAGCGGGAGCGTCTACGAGCAGTACTTC. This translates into CASSEASGSVYEQYF.

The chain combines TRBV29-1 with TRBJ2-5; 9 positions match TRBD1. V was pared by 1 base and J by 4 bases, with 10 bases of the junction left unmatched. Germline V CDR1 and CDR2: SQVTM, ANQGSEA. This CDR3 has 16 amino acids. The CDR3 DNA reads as TGCAGCGTTGAAGGTCGGGGACAGGGACCGGGAGAGACCCAGTACTTC. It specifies CSVEGRGQGPGETQYF.

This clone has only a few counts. The CDR3 loop is CASSQDHRVPQHF. Here the CDR3 DNA reads TGTGCCAGCAGCCAAGATCACCGGGTACCCCAGCATTTT. The rearrangement joins TRBV4-2 to TRBJ1-5; D gene ambiguous. CDR3 length: 13 residues. V was trimmed by 0 bases and J by 10 bases, leaving 10 bases between them. Germline V gene lookup returns CDR1 LGHNA and CDR2 YNFKEQ.

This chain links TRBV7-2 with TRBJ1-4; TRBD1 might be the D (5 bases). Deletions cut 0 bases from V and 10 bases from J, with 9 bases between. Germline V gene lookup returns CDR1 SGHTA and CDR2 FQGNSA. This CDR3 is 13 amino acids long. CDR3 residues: CASSLALGGKLFF. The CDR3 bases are TGTGCCAGCAGCTTAGCGCTGGGGGGAAAACTGTTTTTT.

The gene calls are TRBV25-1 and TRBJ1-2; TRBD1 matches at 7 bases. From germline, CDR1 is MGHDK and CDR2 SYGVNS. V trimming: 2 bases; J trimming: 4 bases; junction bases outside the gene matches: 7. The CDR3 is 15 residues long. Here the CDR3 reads CASSEEGGQLYGYTF. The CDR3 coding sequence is TGTGCCAGCAGTGAAGAGGGGGGACAGCTCTATGGCTACACCTTC.

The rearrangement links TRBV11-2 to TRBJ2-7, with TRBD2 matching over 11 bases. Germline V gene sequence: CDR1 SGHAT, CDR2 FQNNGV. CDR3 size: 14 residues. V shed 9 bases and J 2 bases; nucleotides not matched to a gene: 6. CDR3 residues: CASGLAGPTYEQYF. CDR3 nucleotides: TGTGCCAGTGGACTAGCGGGCCCCACCTACGAGCAGTACTTC. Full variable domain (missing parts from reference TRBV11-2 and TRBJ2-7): EAGVAQSPRYKIIEKRQSVAFWCNPISGHATLYWYQQILGQGPKLLIQFQNNGVVDDSQLPKDRFSAERLKGVDSTLKIQPAKLEDSAVYLCASGLAGPTYEQYFGPGTRLTVT.

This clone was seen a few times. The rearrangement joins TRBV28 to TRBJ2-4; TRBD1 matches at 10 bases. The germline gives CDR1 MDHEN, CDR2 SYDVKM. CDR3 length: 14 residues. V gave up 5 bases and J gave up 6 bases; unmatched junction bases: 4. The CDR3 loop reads CASSPGQGLNIQYF. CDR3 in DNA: TGTGCCAGCAGTCCGGGACAGGGGTTAAACATTCAGTACTTC.

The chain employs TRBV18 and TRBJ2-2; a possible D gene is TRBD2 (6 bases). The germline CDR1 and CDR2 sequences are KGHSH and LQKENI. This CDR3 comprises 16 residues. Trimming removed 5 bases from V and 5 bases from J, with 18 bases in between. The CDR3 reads CASSVTSTEVTGELFF. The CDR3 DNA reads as TGTGCCAGCTCAGTAACTAGCACGGAGGTAACCGGGGAGCTGTTTTTT.

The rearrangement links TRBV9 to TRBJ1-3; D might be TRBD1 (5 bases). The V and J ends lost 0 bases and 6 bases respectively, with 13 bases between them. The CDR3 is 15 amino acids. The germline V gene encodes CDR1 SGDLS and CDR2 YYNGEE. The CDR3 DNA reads TGTGCCAGCAGCGTAGTCCCAGGGCCCGTAAACACCATATATTTT. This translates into CASSVVPGPVNTIYF.